Presented here are 2 T cell receptor beta chains from one specimen sequenced in a study of blood T cell repertoires in COVID-19. Method: immunoSEQ multiplex PCR; TCRdb's copy keeps in-frame clones and lacks some. Here the sample spans about 210,000 clones, more than 70% being singletons. Sequencing was performed on peripheral blood. These receptors were collected from a human donor in a cohort sampled during active COVID-19.

The CDR3 loop reads CASSFGTGVSPLHF. DNA of the CDR3: TGTGCCAGCAGCTTCGGGACAGGGGTATCACCCCTCCACTTT. This rearrangement joins TRBV7-2 to TRBJ1-6, with 10 bases lining up with TRBD1. V dropped 3 bases and J dropped 10; count of bases not matched to a gene: 3. Germline lookup yields CDR1 SGHTA and CDR2 FQGNSA. The CDR3 length is 14 residues.

The count of this clone is one. The gene calls are TRBV18 and TRBJ2-5; the match to TRBD1 covers 7 bases. The CDR3 is 15 amino acids. Germline CDR1 KGHSH, CDR2 LQKENI. The J segment lost 2 bases and the V segment lost 3 bases, leaving 6 bases of the junction unmatched. For the CDR3, the DNA is TGTGCCAGCTCACCTCAGGGACAGATGCAAGAGACCCAGTACTTC. Translation gives CASSPQGQMQETQYF.